The 3 T cell receptor beta chains in this list originate from one sample, sequenced in a study of blood T cell repertoires in COVID-19. Sequenced by immunoSEQ multiplex PCR; TCRdb stores in-frame clones only, minus some. The top ten clones hold around 1.4% of a sample with over 400,000 clones, just over 85% of them seen once. The source material was peripheral blood. These receptors came from a woman under 40 with active or convalescent COVID-19.

The chain carries TRBV6-5 and TRBJ1-2; 11 nucleotides align to TRBD1. The trim removed 6 bases at V and 6 bases at J, leaving 9 bases unmatched. Germline V lookup: CDR1 MNHEY, CDR2 SVGAGI. The CDR3 extends over 15 amino acids. The CDR3 spells CASRPDRGHYDGYTF. The DNA of the CDR3 is TGTGCCAGCAGACCGGACAGGGGGCATTACGATGGCTACACCTTC.

This chain joins TRBV6-6 and TRBJ2-1, with D possibly matching TRBD2 (5 bases). Germline lookup yields CDR1 MNHNY and CDR2 SVGAGI (reference sequence). This CDR3 region has 13 residues. The V end lost 8 bases, the J end lost 4 bases, and 12 bases lay between the germline ends. The CDR3 spells CASVGMTYNEQFF. The CDR3 DNA reads TGTGCCAGCGTCGGGATGACTTACAATGAGCAGTTCTTC.

The chain combines TRBV7-9 with TRBJ1-1; D remains unclear. V lost 6 bases and J lost 0, with 8 bases in between. The CDR3 loop spans 13 amino acids. CDR1 SEHNR and CDR2 FQNEAQ come from the germline V gene (reference sequence). The CDR3 DNA is TGTGCCAGCAGACAGATCATGAACACTGAAGCTTTCTTT. It encodes CASRQIMNTEAFF.